The 7 T cell receptor beta chains below were found in one sample sequenced in a study of Ad26.COV2.S vaccination and SARS-CoV-2 variants. Described treatment: some 20 received Ad26.COV2.S at low or high dose, single or two shots; about 5 received placebo; per-sample allocation not given. Sampling took place 63 days after the first vaccine or placebo injection. Assay used: immunoSEQ multiplex PCR; TCRdb lists only in-frame clones, some missing. The data contain some 420,000 clones, around 89% of them singletons. The sample in question was peripheral blood, obtained in a trial of Ad26.COV2.S vaccine versus placebo. These receptors were obtained from a person between 18 and 59 years old who received the Ad26.COV2.S COVID-19 vaccine or a placebo.

The chain has TRBV10-3 and TRBJ1-1; the D gene is possibly TRBD1 (5 bases). With 6 bases removed from V and 1 base from J, the gap between germline ends came to 9 bases. CDR3 length: 13 residues. Germline assignment: CDR1 ENHRY and CDR2 SYGVKD. The CDR3 DNA follows: TGTGCCATCAGGGGGGAACAGAACACTGAAGCTTTCTTT. This encodes CAIRGEQNTEAFF.

The chain carries TRBV30 and TRBJ1-4; tentatively, D is TRBD1 (5 bases). The CDR3 runs 20 residues. Germline V gives CDR1 GTSNPN, CDR2 SVGIG (reference sequence). The V end was cut by 3 bases, the J end by 0 bases, with 26 bases between. Here the CDR3 reads CAWRMSRAGQRGATNEKLFF. DNA of the CDR3: TGTGCCTGGAGGATGTCTCGGGCAGGTCAACGGGGGGCAACTAATGAAAAACTGTTTTTT.

The chain has TRBV11-1 and TRBJ2-7; D not resolved. Germline CDR1 reads SGHAT; CDR2 reads FQDESV (reference sequence). This CDR3 is 14 amino acids long. The V gene lost 0 bases and the J gene lost 4 bases, with 10 bases spanning the gap. CDR3 DNA: TGTGCCAGCAGCTTAGCGCTTGAGCCTTACGAGCAGTACTTC. It encodes CASSLALEPYEQYF.

The rearrangement uses TRBV6-5 and TRBJ2-5; possibly TRBD1 for D (6 bases). The CDR3 is made up of 13 amino acids. The germline V gene encodes CDR1 MNHEY and CDR2 SVGAGI. Trimming pared 6 bases from V and 2 bases from J, leaving 10 bases between. This CDR3 is CASRDRDQETQYF. The CDR3 DNA follows: TGTGCCAGCAGGGACAGAGATCAAGAGACCCAGTACTTC.

This chain joins TRBV9 and TRBJ2-7; 12 positions agree with TRBD1. The CDR3 loop spans 15 amino acids. Germline loops: CDR1 SGDLS, CDR2 YYNGEE. V gave up 4 bases and J gave up 5 bases; unmatched junction bases: 7. For the CDR3, the DNA is TGTGCCAGCAGCCCCGGGACAGGGGGCTGGGACGAGCAGTACTTC. It encodes CASSPGTGGWDEQYF.

V is TRBV19 and J is TRBJ2-2, with D possibly TRBD2 on 7 matching bases. Trimming shortened V by 3 bases and J by 1 base, and 15 bases separated the two germline ends. CDR1 LNHDA and CDR2 SQIVND come from the germline V gene (reference sequence). The CDR3 loop spans 17 amino acids. CDR3 protein: CASSIFRGAENTGELFF. CDR3 DNA sequence: TGTGCCAGTAGTATTTTTCGGGGGGCGGAGAACACCGGGGAGCTGTTTTTT. Using reference TRBV19 and TRBJ2-2 for the parts outside the CDR3, the full variable domain is DGGITQSPKYLFRKEGQNVTLSCEQNLNHDAMYWYRQDPGQGLRLIYYSQIVNDFQKGDIAEGYSVSREKKESFPLTVTSAQKNPTAFYLCASSIFRGAENTGELFFGEGSRLTVL.

The chain recombines TRBV7-2 with TRBJ1-5; D gene unclear. There are 13 residues in the CDR3. V was trimmed by 5 bases and J by 2 bases, leaving 7 bases between them. Germline CDR1 SGHTA, CDR2 FQGNSA. For the CDR3, the DNA is TGTGCCAGCAGCCCCCGAGGCAATCAGCCCCAGCATTTT. It translates to CASSPRGNQPQHF.